A single sample gave rise to the 5 T cell receptor beta chains below, sequenced in a study of blood T cell repertoires in COVID-19. The protocol was immunoSEQ multiplex PCR, while the TCRdb copy is restricted to in-frame clones and leaves out a portion. Of around 480,000 clones detected, 75% to 90% appear once; the ten largest clones hold 0.7%. Sequenced material: PBMCs or T cells enriched from blood (not recorded which). The receptors here all came from a woman aged 18-29 years who had recovered from COVID-19.

The chain employs TRBV4-1 and TRBJ2-7; TRBD2 matches 7 bases. The germline V gene has CDR1 MGHRA and CDR2 YSYEKL. This CDR3 is 16 amino acids long. The V and J ends lost 4 bases and 0 bases, in that order; junction bases with no gene match: 9. Here the CDR3 DNA reads TGCGCCAGCAGCCGCGCCGCGGGAGTCGTCTCCTACGAGCAGTACTTC. It is translated as CASSRAAGVVSYEQYF.

The chain uses TRBV7-9 and TRBJ2-1; the match to TRBD1 covers 7 bases. Trimming removed 5 bases from V and 5 bases from J; junction bases left unmatched: 6. There are 14 residues in the CDR3. CDR1 SEHNR and CDR2 FQNEAQ come from the germline V gene (reference sequence). CDR3 coding DNA: TGTGCCAGCAGCCTCACAGGGGTTGACAATGAGCAGTTCTTC. It specifies CASSLTGVDNEQFF.

The chain is built from TRBV10-3 and TRBJ1-5; weak D call: TRBD1 (5 bases). V lost 3 bases to trimming and J lost 8 bases, with 23 bases between them. The CDR3 sequence is 17 residues long. Germline V gene data show CDR1 as ENHRY and CDR2 as SYGVKD. DNA for the CDR3: TGTGCCATCAGTGATGAAAGGTTGGACGTGGGGGGTGAGCCCCAGCATTTT. This gives the protein CAISDERLDVGGEPQHF.

To note about this clone: A read error may account for a junction end that differs from germline. The chain employs TRBV12-3 or TRBV12-4 and TRBJ1-3, with D tentatively TRBD1 (5 bases). The CDR3 contains 11 residues. As DNA, the CDR3 is TGTGCCAGCAGTGGAGGAAGGGACTTAAATTTT. This translates into CASSGGRDLNF.

This chain links TRBV6-1 with TRBJ1-2, with D tentatively TRBD1 (6 bases). CDR1 and CDR2 from the germline V gene are MNHNS and SASEGT. Trimming took off 3 bases at V and 4 bases at J, with 9 bases between the two ends. The CDR3 runs to 13 residues. As DNA, the CDR3 is TGTGCCAGCAGTGAGGACAGTATCTATGGCTACACCTTC. It translates to CASSEDSIYGYTF.